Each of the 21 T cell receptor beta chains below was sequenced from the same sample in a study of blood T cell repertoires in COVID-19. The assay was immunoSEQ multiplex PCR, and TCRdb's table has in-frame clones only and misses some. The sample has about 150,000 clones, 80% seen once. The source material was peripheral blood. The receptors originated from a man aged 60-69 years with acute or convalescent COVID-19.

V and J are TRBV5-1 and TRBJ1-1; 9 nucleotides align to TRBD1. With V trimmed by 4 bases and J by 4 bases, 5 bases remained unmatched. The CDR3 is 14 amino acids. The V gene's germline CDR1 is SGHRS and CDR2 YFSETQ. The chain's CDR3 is CASSPGTGFTEAFF. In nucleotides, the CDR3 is TGCGCCAGCAGCCCCGGGACAGGGTTCACTGAAGCTTTCTTT.

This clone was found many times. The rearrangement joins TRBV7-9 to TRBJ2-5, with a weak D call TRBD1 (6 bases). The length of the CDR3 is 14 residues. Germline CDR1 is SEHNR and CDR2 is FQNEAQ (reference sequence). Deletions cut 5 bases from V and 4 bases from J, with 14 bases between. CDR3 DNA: TGTGCCAGCAGCCTACAGGGTTATCGAGAGACCCAGTACTTC. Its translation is CASSLQGYRETQYF.

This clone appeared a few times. This chain's CDR3 is CASSYSRGPEAFF. CDR3 nucleotide sequence: TGTGCCAGCAGTTACTCGCGGGGTCCTGAAGCTTTCTTT. The rearrangement uses TRBV6-5 and TRBJ1-1, with no clear D. With 0 bases removed from V and 6 bases from J, the gap between germline ends came to 8 bases. Looked up from germline, CDR1 is MNHEY and CDR2 is SVGAGI. The CDR3 is made up of 13 amino acids.

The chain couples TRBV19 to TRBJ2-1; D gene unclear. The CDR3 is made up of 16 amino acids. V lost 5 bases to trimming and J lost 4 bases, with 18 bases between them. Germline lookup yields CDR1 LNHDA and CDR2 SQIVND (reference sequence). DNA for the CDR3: TGTGCCAGTAGTCTGCCGTTAGTTAGCTCTTACAATGAGCAGTTCTTC. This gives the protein CASSLPLVSSYNEQFF.

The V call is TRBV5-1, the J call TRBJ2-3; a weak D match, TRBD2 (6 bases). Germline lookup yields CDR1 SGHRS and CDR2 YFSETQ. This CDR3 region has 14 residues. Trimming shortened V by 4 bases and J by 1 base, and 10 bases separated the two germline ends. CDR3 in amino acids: CASSTGTGTDTQYF. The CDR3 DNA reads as TGCGCCAGCAGCACGGGGACTGGCACAGATACGCAGTATTTT.

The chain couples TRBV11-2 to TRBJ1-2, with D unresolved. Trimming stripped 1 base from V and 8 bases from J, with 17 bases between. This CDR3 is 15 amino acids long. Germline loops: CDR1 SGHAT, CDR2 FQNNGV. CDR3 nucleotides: TGTGCCAGCAGCTTAGTTCTTTACGGTCCGGGGGGCTACACCTTC. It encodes CASSLVLYGPGGYTF.

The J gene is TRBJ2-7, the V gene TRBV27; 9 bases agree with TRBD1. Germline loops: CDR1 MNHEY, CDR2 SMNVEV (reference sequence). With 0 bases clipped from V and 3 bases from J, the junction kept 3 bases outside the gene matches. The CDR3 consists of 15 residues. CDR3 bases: TGTGCCAGCAGTTTATCGGGACAGGGAAGCTACGAGCAGTACTTC. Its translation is CASSLSGQGSYEQYF.

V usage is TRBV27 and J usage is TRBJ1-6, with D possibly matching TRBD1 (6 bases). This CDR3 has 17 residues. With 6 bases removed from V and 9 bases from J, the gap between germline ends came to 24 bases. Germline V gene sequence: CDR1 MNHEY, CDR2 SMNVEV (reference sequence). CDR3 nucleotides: TGTGCCAGCAGCCCTTGGGGGGGGGCGGTAGTACGTTCACCCCTCCACTTT. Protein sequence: CASSPWGGAVVRSPLHF.

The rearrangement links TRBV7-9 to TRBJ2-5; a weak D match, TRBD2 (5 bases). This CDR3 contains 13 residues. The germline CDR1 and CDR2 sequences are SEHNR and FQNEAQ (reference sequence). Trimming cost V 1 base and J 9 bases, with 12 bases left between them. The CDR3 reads CASSLGGLEPQYF. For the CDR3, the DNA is TGTGCCAGCAGCTTAGGAGGGCTGGAGCCCCAGTACTTC. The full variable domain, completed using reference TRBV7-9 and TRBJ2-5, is DTGVSQNPRHKITKRGQNVTFRCDPISEHNRLYWYRQTLGQGPEFLTYFQNEAQLEKSRLLSDRFSAERPKGSFSTLEIQRTEQGDSAMYLCASSLGGLEPQYFGPGTRLLVL.

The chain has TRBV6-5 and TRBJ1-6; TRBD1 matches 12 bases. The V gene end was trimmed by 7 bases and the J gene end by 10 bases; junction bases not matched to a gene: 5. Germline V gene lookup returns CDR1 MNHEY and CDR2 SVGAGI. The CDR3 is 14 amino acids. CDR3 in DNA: TGTGCCAGCACCAGGGACAGGGGGCGATCACCCCTCCACTTT. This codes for CASTRDRGRSPLHF.

The CDR3 protein is CASSHFGARTKSVTQYF. In nucleotides, the CDR3 is TGTGCCAGCAGCCACTTTGGGGCCCGGACTAAGAGCGTAACGCAGTATTTT. J is TRBJ2-3 and V is TRBV5-6; D perhaps matches TRBD2 (6 bases). The CDR3 is made up of 17 amino acids. V dropped 4 bases and J dropped 9 bases, with 27 bases sitting between them. Per the germline V gene, CDR1 is SGHDT and CDR2 is YYEEEE.

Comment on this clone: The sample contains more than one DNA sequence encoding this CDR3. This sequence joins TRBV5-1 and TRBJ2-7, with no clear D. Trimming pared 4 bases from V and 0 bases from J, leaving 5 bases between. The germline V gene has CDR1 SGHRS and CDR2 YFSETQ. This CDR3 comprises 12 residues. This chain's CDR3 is CASSLPSYEQYF. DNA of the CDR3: TGCGCCAGCAGCCTACCCTCCTACGAGCAGTACTTC.

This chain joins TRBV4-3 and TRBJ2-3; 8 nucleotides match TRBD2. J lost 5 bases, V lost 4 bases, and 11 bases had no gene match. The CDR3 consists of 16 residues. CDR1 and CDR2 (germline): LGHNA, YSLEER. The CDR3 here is CASSRLPGTRLDTQYF. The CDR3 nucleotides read TGCGCCAGCAGCCGCCTGCCCGGGACTAGATTAGATACGCAGTATTTT.

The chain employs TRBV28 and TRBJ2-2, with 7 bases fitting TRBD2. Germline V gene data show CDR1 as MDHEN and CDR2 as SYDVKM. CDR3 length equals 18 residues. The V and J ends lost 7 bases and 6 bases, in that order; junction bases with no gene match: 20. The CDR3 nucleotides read TGTGCCAGCACTTTCTCGTGGCCGAGGAGCGGGGTACCCGGGGAGCTGTTTTTT. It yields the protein CASTFSWPRSGVPGELFF.

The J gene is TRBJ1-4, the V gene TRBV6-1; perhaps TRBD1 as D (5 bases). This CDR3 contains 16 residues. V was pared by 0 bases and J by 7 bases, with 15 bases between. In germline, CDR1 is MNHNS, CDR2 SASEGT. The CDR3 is CASSEAQAAGGEKLFF. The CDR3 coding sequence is TGTGCCAGCAGTGAAGCCCAGGCCGCGGGGGGTGAAAAACTGTTTTTT.

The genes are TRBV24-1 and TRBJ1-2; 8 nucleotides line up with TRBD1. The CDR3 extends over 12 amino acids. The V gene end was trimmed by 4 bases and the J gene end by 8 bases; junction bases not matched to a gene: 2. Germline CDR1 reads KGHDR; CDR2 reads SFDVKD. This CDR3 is CATSEGTGGYTF. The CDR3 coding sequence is TGTGCCACCAGTGAGGGGACAGGCGGCTACACCTTC.

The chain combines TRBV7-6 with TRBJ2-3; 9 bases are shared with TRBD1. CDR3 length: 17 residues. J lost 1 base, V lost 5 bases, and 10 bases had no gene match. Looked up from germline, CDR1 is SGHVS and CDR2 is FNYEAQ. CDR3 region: CASSKKGTGIGTDTQYF. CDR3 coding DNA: TGTGCCAGCAGCAAAAAAGGGACAGGGATTGGCACAGATACGCAGTATTTT.

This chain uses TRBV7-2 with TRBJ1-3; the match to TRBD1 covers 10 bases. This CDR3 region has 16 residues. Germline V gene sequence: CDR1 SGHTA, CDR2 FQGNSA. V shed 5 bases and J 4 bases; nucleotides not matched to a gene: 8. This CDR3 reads CASSQGTGAAGNTIYF. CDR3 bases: TGTGCCAGCAGCCAAGGGACAGGGGCTGCAGGAAACACCATATATTTT.

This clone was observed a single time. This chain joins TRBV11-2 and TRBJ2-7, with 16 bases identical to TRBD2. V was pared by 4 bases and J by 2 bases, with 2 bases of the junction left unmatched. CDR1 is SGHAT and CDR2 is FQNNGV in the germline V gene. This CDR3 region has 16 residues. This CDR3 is CASSSGTSGGAYEQYF. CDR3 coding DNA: TGTGCCAGCAGCTCGGGGACTAGCGGGGGGGCCTACGAGCAGTACTTC.

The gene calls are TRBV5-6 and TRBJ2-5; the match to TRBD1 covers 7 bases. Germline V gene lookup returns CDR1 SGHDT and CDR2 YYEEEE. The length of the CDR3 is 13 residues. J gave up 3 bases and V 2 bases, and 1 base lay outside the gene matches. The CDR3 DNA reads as TGTGCCAGCAGCTTCGGGACAGAAGAGACCCAGTACTTC. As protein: CASSFGTEETQYF.

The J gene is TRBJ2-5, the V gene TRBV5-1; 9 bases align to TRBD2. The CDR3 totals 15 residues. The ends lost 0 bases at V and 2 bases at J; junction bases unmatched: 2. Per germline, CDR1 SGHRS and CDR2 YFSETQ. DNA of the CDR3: TGCGCCAGCAGCTTGGTTCTAGCGGGACAAGAGACCCAGTACTTC. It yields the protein CASSLVLAGQETQYF.